The clone carrying this TCR beta chain was detected once. Its cognate antigen is unknown. RNA was isolated and reverse transcribed to cDNA, the sequencing template. Some clones are missing from TCRdb's copy, which holds only in-frame ones; the method was immunoSEQ multiplex PCR. The table lists about 160,000 clones, roughly two thirds of them singletons, with more than 0.7% in the top ten. Treatment here: oral pan-JAK inhibitor, 5-10 mg twice daily. This entry belongs to a study of CD8+ T cells in alopecia areata. Study outcomes and limitations: Having just one nonresponder leaves the connection between baseline CD8+ expansion and response unresolved. Persistence of many expanded lesional clones was seen in scalp and blood during tofacitinib.

The CDR3 length is 12 residues. Germline loops: CDR1 SQVTM, CDR2 ANQGSEA. V lost 6 bases, J lost 9 bases, and 8 bases stayed unmatched. The chain links TRBV29-1 to TRBJ2-4; 7 nucleotides line up with TRBD1. The clonotype was recovered from a human donor with alopecia areata. The input for sequencing was CD4+ T cells sorted from blood, taken at week 4, from a patient treated with tofacitinib. The CDR3 DNA reads TGCAGCGTCTCAACAGGGGCCGGCATTCAGTACTTC. It codes for CSVSTGAGIQYF.